Following are 10 T cell receptor beta chains from one sample sequenced in a study of PD-1 blockade in mismatch repair-deficient tumors. Repertoires were generated with immunoSEQ multiplex PCR, while TCRdb's copy carries only in-frame clones and drops some. The sample consists of about 100,000 clones, 82% of them appearing once. The source was peripheral blood, collected approximately 36 weeks after starting pembrolizumab. The source of these receptors is an adult with mismatch repair-deficient cancer.

The chain combines TRBV2 with TRBJ2-5; 9 bases map to TRBD1. Germline V gene lookup returns CDR1 SNHLY and CDR2 FYNNEI. CDR3 length: 14 residues. Unmatched junction bases numbered 5, after V lost 5 bases and J lost 4 bases. DNA of the CDR3: TGTGCCAGCAGTCCCGGGACAGGGATAGAGACCCAGTACTTC. It specifies CASSPGTGIETQYF.

The chain is built from TRBV7-9 and TRBJ2-7, with D perhaps being TRBD1 or TRBD2 (6 bases each). V was clipped by 7 bases and J by 3 bases, with 19 bases between them. Germline V gene lookup returns CDR1 SEHNR and CDR2 FQNEAQ (reference sequence). This CDR3 has 15 residues. The DNA of the CDR3 is TGTGCCAGCACCCCGGAGGGGGGTGTCTACTACGAGCAGTACTTC. Amino acid sequence: CASTPEGGVYYEQYF.

The count of this clone is one. The chain uses TRBV9 and TRBJ1-1, with 9 bases aligning to TRBD1. Germline V CDR1 and CDR2: SGDLS, YYNGEE. Germline trimming cut 4 bases from V and 2 bases from J; bases unmatched to any gene: 6. CDR3 length: 15 amino acids. The CDR3: CASSTTTGGNTEAFF. For the CDR3, the DNA is TGTGCCAGCAGCACAACGACAGGGGGTAACACTGAAGCTTTCTTT. Combining the CDR3 with reference TRBV9 and TRBJ1-1 gives the whole variable domain DSGVTQTPKHLITATGQRVTLRCSPRSGDLSVYWYQQSLDQGLQFLIQYYNGEERAKGNILERFSAQQFPDLHSELNLSSLELGDSALYFCASSTTTGGNTEAFFGQGTRLTVV.

V is TRBV30 and J is TRBJ2-1, with D tentatively TRBD1 (5 bases). Germline V gives CDR1 GTSNPN, CDR2 SVGIG (reference sequence). The CDR3 length is 14 residues. The germline V and J ends were trimmed by 3 bases and 7 bases, with 16 bases remaining between them. The CDR3 DNA sequence: TGTGCCTGGAGCCAGGGAAGGGTGGTTAATGAGCAGTTCTTC. Its protein is CAWSQGRVVNEQFF.

The chain recombines TRBV7-9 with TRBJ2-5; TRBD1 is a possible D gene (6 bases). CDR3 size: 14 residues. CDR1 is SEHNR and CDR2 is FQNEAQ in the germline V gene (reference sequence). Trimming took off 5 bases at V and 2 bases at J, with 12 bases between the two ends. The CDR3 loop reads CASSPGTQQETQYF. The DNA of the CDR3 is TGTGCCAGCAGCCCCGGGACACAACAAGAGACCCAGTACTTC.

This rearrangement joins TRBV7-3 to TRBJ2-2; unclear D gene. Trimming pared 0 bases from V and 8 bases from J, leaving 13 bases between. CDR3 length equals 15 residues. Germline V gene sequence: CDR1 SGHTA, CDR2 FQGTGA. The CDR3 protein is CASSLTSLGTGELFF. CDR3 in DNA: TGTGCCAGCAGCTTAACGAGCTTGGGAACGGGGGAGCTGTTTTTT.

This rearrangement joins TRBV11-3 to TRBJ2-7; 11 bases align to TRBD2. Germline CDR1 and CDR2: SGHNT and YENEEA. This CDR3 spans 16 amino acids. V lost 5 bases to trimming and J lost 1 base; unmatched junction nucleotides: 7. Written as DNA, the CDR3 is TGTGCCAGCAGCCCCCAACTAGCGGGGGATTCCTACGAGCAGTACTTC. Translated: CASSPQLAGDSYEQYF.

The V call is TRBV19, the J call TRBJ1-1; D not resolved. Per germline, CDR1 LNHDA and CDR2 SQIVND (reference sequence). V gave up 3 bases and J gave up 7 bases, with 6 bases separating them. This CDR3 spans 11 amino acids. DNA of the CDR3: TGTGCCAGTAGTATGCTGGGTGAAGCTTTCTTT. Residues: CASSMLGEAFF.

V is TRBV5-6 and J is TRBJ2-2; maybe TRBD2 (7 bases). V lost 0 bases to trimming and J lost 2 bases, with 14 bases between them. This CDR3 region has 17 residues. The germline CDR1 and CDR2 sequences are SGHDT and YYEEEE. The CDR3 protein is CASSLGQGGTNTGELFF. CDR3 coding DNA: TGTGCCAGCAGCTTGGGGCAGGGAGGGACAAACACCGGGGAGCTGTTTTTT.

This clone is a singleton in its sample. The genes are TRBV19 and TRBJ2-1, with 7 bases lining up with TRBD1. V was clipped by 2 bases and J by 8 bases; unmatched bases: 6. The length of the CDR3 is 14 residues. Germline CDR1 reads LNHDA; CDR2 reads SQIVND (reference sequence). CDR3: CASSIQGVGDEQFF. The DNA for the CDR3 is TGTGCCAGTAGTATACAGGGGGTTGGCGATGAGCAGTTCTTC. Full variable domain (rest looked up from reference TRBV19 and TRBJ2-1): DGGITQSPKYLFRKEGQNVTLSCEQNLNHDAMYWYRQDPGQGLRLIYYSQIVNDFQKGDIAEGYSVSREKKESFPLTVTSAQKNPTAFYLCASSIQGVGDEQFFGPGTRLTVL.